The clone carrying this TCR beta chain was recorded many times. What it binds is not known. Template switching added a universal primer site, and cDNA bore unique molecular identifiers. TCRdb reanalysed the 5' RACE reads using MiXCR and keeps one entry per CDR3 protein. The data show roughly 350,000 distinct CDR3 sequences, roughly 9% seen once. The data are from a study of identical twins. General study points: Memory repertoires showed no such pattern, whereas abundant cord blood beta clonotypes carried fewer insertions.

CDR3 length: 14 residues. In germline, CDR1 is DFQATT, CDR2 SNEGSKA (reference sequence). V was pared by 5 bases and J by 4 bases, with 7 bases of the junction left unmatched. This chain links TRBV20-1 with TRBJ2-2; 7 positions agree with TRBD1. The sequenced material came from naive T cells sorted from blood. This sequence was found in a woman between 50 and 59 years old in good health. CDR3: CSAGPGGSTGELFF. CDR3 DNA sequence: TGCAGTGCTGGTCCAGGGGGATCCACCGGGGAGCTGTTTTTT.